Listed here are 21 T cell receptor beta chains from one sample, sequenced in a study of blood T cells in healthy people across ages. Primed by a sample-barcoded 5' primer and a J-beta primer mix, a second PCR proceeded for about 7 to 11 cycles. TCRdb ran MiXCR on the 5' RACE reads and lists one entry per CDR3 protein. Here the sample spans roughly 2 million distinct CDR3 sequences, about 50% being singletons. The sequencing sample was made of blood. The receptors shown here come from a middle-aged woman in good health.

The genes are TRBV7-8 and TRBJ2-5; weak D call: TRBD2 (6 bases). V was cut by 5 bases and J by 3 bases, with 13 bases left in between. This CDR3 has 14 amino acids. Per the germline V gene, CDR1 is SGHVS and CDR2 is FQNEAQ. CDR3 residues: CASSRPGLEETQYF. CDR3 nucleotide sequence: TGTGCCAGCAGCCGCCCGGGACTTGAAGAGACCCAGTACTTC.

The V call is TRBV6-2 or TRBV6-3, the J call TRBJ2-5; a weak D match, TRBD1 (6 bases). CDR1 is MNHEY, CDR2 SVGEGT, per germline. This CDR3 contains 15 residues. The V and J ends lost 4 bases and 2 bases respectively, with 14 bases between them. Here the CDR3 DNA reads TGTGCCAGCAGTTCCTTACAGGGATATCAAGAGACCCAGTACTTC. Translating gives CASSSLQGYQETQYF.

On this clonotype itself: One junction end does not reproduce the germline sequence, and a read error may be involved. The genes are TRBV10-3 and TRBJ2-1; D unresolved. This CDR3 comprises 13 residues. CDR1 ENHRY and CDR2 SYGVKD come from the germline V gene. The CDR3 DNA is TGTGCCATCGGTGACACTTCGACTAATGAGCAGTTCTTC. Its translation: CAIGDTSTNEQFF.

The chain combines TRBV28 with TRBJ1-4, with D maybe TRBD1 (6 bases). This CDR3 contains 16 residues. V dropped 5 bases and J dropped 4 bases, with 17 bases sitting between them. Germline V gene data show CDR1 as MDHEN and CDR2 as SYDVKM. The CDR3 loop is CASSLRQGLNNEKLFF. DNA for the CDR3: TGTGCCAGCAGTCTGCGGCAGGGGCTTAATAATGAAAAACTGTTTTTT.

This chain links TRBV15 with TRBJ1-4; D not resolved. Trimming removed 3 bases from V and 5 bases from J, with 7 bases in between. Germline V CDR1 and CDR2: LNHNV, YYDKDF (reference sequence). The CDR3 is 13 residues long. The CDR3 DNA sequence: TGTGCCACCAGCAGCAGGTTAAATGAAAAACTGTTTTTT. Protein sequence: CATSSRLNEKLFF.

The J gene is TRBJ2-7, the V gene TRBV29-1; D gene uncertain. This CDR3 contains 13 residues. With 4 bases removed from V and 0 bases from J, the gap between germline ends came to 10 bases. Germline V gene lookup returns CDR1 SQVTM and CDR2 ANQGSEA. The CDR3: CSVAVPYSYEQYF. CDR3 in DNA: TGCAGCGTTGCCGTACCCTACTCCTACGAGCAGTACTTC.

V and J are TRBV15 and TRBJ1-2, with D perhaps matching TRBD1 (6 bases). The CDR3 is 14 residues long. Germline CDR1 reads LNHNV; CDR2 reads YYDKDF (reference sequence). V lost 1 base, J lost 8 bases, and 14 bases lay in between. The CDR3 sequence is CATSRARSGDGYTF. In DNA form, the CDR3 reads TGTGCCACCAGCAGAGCGAGGTCAGGGGACGGCTACACCTTC.

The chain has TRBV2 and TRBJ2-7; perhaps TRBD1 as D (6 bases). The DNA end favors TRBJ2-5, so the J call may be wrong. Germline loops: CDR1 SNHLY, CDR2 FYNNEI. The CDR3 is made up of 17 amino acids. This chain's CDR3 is CASSEGRGRVKIETQYF. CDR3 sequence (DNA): TGTGCCAGCAGTGAAGGCAGGGGACGGGTTAAAATAGAGACCCAGTACTTC.

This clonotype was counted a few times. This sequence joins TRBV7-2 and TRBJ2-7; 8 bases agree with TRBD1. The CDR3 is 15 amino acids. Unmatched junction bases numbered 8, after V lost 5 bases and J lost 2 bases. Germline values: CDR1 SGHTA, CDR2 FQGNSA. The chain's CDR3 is CASSIGQGGPYEQYF. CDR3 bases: TGTGCCAGCAGCATTGGACAGGGCGGCCCCTACGAGCAGTACTTC.

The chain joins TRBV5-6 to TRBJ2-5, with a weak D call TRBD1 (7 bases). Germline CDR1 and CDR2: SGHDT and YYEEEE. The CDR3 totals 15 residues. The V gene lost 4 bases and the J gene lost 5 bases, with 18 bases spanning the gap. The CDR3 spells CASSTYRGGRETQYF. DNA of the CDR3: TGTGCCAGCAGCACCTACAGGGGTGGGAGGGAGACCCAGTACTTC.

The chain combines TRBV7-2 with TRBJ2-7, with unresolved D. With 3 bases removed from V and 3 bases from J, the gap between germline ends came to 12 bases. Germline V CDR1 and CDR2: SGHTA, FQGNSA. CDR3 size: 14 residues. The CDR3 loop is CASSFHSLNYEQYF. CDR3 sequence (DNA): TGTGCCAGCAGCTTCCACAGTCTCAACTACGAGCAGTACTTC. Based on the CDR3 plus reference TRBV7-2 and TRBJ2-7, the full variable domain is GAGVSQSPSNKVTEKGKDVELRCDPISGHTALYWYRQSLGQGLEFLIYFQGNSAPDKSGLPSDRFSAERTGGSVSTLTIQRTQQEDSAVYLCASSFHSLNYEQYFGPGTRLTVT.

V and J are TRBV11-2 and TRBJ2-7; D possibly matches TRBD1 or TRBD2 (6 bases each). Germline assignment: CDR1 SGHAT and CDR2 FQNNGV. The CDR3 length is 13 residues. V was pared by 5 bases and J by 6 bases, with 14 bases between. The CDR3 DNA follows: TGTGCCAGCAGCCGTGCGGGACAATCCGAGCAGTACTTC. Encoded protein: CASSRAGQSEQYF.

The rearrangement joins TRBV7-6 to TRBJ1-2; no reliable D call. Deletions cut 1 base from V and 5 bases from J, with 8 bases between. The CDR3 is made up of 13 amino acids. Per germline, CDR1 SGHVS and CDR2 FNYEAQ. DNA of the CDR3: TGTGCCAGCAGCTTAGATTCAGAGTATGGCTACACCTTC. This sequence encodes CASSLDSEYGYTF.

DNA for the CDR3: TGCGCCAGCAGCCATGGCGGGAGATCAAAGGGGGGAGATACGCAGTATTTT. Its protein is CASSHGGRSKGGDTQYF. This chain links TRBV4-1 with TRBJ2-3; D is perhaps TRBD2 (7 bases). Germline CDR1 and CDR2: MGHRA and YSYEKL. This CDR3 region has 17 residues. Trimming took off 3 bases at V and 5 bases at J, with 21 bases between the two ends.

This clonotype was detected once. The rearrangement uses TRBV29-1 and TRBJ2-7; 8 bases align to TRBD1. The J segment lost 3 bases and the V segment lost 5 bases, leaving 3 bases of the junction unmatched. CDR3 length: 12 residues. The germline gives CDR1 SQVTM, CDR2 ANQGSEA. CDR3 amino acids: CSVTGTGYEQYF. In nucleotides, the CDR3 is TGCAGCGTTACCGGGACAGGCTACGAGCAGTACTTC.

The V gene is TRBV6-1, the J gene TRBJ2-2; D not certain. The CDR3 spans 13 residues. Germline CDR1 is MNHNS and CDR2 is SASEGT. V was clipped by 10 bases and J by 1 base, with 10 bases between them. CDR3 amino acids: CAMELQNTGELFF. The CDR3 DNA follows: TGTGCCATGGAACTCCAGAACACCGGGGAGCTGTTTTTT.

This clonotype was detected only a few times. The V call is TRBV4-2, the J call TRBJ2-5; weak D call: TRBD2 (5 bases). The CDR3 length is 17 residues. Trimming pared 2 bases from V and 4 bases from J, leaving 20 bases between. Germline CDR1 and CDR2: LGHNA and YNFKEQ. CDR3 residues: CASSQRALGVGRETQYF. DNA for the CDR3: TGTGCCAGCAGCCAAAGGGCTCTCGGGGTAGGACGAGAGACCCAGTACTTC.

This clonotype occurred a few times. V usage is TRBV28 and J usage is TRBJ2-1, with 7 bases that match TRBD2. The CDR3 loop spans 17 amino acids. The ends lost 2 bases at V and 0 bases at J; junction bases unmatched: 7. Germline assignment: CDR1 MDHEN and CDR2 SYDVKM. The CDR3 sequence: CASSLVTGGSSYNEQFF. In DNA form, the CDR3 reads TGTGCCAGCAGTTTAGTGACGGGGGGAAGCTCCTACAATGAGCAGTTCTTC.

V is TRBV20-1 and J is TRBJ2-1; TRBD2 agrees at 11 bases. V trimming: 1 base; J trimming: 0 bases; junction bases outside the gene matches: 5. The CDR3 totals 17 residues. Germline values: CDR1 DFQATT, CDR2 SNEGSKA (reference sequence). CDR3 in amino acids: CSARASGGSSSYNEQFF. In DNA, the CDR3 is TGCAGTGCTAGAGCTAGCGGGGGGTCGAGCTCCTACAATGAGCAGTTCTTC.

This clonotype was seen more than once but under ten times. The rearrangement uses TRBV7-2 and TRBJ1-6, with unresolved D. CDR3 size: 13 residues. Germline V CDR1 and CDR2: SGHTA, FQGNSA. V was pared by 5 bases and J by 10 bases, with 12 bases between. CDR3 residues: CASSPALGSPLHF. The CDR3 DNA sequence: TGTGCCAGCAGCCCCGCCCTAGGGTCACCCCTCCACTTT.

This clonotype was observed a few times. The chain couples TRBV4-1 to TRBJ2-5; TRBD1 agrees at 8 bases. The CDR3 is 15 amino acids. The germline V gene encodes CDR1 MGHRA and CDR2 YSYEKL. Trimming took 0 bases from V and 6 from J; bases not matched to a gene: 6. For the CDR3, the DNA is TGCGCCAGCAGCCAAGATCGACAGGGGCGAAAGACCCAGTACTTC. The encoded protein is CASSQDRQGRKTQYF.